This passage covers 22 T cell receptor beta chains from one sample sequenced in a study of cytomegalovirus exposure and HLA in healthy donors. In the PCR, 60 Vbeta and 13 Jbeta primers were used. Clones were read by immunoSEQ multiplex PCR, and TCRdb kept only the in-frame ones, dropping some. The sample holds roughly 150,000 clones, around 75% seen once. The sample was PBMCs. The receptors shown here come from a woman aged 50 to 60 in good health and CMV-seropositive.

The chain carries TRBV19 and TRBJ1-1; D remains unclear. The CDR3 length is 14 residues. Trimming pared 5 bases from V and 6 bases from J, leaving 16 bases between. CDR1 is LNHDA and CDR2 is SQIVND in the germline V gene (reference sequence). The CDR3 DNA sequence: TGTGCCAGTAGTGCGGCGCGGGGTCTCGCTGAAGCTTTCTTT. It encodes CASSAARGLAEAFF.

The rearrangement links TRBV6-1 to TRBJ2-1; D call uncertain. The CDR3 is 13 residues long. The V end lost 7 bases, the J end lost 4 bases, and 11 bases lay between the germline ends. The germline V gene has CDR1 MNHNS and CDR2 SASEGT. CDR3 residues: CASTRLGYNEQFF. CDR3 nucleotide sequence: TGTGCCAGCACGCGACTTGGGTACAATGAGCAGTTCTTC.

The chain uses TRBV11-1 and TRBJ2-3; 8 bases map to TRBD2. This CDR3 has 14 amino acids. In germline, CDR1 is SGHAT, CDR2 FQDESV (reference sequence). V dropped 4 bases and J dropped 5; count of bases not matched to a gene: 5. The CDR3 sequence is CASSSGLAKDTQYF. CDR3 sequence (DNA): TGTGCCAGCAGCTCCGGACTAGCCAAAGATACGCAGTATTTT.

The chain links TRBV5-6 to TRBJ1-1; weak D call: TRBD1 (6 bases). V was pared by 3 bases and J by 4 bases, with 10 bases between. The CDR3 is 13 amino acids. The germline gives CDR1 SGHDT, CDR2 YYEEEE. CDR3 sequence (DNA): TGTGCCAGCAGCTGGGGGGGCTCCACTGAAGCTTTCTTT. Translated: CASSWGGSTEAFF.

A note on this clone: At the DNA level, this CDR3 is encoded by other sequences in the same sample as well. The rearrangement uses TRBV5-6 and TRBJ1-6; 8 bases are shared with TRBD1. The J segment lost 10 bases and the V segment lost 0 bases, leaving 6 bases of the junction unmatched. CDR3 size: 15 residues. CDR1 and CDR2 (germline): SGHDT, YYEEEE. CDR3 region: CASSLEGRGLSPLHF. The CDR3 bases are TGTGCCAGCAGCTTGGAGGGCAGGGGGCTATCACCCCTCCACTTT.

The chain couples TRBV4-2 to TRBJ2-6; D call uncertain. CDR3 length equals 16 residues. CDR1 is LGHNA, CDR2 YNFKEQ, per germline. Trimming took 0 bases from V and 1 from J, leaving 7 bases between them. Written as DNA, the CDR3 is TGTGCCAGCAGCCAAGATTTGGCTTCTGGGGCCAACGTCCTGACTTTC. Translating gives CASSQDLASGANVLTF.

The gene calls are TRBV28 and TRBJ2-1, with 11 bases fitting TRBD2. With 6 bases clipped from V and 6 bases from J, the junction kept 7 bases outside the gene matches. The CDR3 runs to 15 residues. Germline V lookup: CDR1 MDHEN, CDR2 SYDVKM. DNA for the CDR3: TGTGCCAGCAGGTTAGCGGGGGGGCCTGTCAATGAGCAGTTCTTC. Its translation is CASRLAGGPVNEQFF.

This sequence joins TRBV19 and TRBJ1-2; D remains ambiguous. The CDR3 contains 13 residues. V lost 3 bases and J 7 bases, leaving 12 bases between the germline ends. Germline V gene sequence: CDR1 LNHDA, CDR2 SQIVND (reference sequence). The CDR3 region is CASSIVVGGGYTF. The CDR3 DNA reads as TGTGCCAGTAGTATTGTGGTTGGCGGTGGCTACACCTTC.

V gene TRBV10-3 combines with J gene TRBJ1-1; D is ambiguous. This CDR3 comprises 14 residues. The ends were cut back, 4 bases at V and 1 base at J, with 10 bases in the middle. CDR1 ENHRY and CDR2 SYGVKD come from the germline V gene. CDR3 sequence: CAISVEQPNTEAFF. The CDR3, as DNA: TGTGCCATCAGTGTGGAACAGCCGAACACTGAAGCTTTCTTT.

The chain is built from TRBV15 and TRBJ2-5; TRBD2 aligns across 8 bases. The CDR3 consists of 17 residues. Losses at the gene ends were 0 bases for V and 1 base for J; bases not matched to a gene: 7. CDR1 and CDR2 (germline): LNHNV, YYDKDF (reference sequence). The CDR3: CATSRDGASGLQETQYF. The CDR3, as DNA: TGTGCCACCAGCAGAGATGGGGCTAGCGGGCTCCAAGAGACCCAGTACTTC.

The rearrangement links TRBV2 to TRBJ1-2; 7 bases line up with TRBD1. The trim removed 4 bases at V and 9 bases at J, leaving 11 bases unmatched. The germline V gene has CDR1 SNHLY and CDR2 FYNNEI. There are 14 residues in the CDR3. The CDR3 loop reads CASSGSRGSGSYTF. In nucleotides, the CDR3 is TGTGCCAGCAGTGGTAGCAGGGGGAGTGGAAGCTACACCTTC.

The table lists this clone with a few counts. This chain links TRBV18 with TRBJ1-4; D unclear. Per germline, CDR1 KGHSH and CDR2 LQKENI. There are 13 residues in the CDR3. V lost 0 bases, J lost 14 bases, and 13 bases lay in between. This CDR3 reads CASSPPGSAVLFF. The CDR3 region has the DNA TGTGCCAGCTCACCACCCGGGTCCGCGGTCCTGTTTTTT.

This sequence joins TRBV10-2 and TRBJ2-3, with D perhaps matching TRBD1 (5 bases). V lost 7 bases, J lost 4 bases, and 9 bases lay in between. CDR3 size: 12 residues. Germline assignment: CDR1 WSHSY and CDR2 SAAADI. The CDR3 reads CASTDIADTQYF. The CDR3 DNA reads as TGCGCCAGCACGGACATCGCAGATACGCAGTATTTT.

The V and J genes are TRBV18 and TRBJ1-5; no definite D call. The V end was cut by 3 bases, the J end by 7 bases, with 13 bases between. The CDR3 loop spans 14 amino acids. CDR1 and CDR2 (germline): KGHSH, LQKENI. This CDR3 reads CASSPSTGRQPQHF. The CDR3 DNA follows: TGTGCCAGCTCACCGTCGACGGGAAGGCAGCCCCAGCATTTT.

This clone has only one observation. This chain's CDR3 is CASSYSQGTWPQHF. The CDR3 coding sequence is TGTGCCAGCAGTTACTCACAGGGAACCTGGCCCCAGCATTTT. J is TRBJ1-5 and V is TRBV6-6, with D possibly being TRBD1 (6 bases). Germline V lookup: CDR1 MNHNY, CDR2 SVGAGI (reference sequence). Trimming cost V 0 bases and J 9 bases, with 12 bases left between them. The CDR3 runs 14 residues.

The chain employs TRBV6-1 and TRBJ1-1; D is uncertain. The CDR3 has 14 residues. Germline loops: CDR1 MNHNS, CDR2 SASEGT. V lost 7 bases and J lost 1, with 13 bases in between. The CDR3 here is CASTEPGKNTEAFF. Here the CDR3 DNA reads TGTGCCAGCACCGAGCCCGGGAAGAACACTGAAGCTTTCTTT.

CDR3 nucleotide sequence: TGTGCCAGCAGTTCAGGAGGTGAAGCTTTCTTT. Protein: CASSSGGEAFF. The chain has TRBV6-6 and TRBJ1-1; D gene unclear. The CDR3 totals 11 residues. Germline V gives CDR1 MNHNY, CDR2 SVGAGI (reference sequence). V gave up 4 bases and J gave up 7 bases, with 7 bases separating them.

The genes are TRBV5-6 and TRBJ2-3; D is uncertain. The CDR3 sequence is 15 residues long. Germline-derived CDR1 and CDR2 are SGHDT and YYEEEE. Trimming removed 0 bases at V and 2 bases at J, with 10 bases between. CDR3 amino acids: CASSLGQTATDTQYF. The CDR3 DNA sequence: TGTGCCAGCAGCTTGGGGCAAACAGCCACAGATACGCAGTATTTT.

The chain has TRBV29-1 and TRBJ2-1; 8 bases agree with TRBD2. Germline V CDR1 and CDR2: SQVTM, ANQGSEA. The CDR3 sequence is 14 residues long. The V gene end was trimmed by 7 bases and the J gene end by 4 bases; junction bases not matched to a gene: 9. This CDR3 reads CSETSAEAYNEQFF. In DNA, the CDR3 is TGCAGCGAGACTAGCGCCGAAGCTTACAATGAGCAGTTCTTC.

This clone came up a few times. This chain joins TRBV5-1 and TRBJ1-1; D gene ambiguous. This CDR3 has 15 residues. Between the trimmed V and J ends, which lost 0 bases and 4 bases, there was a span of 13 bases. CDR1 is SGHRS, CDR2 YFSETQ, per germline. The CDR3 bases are TGCGCCAGCAGCTTGGATTCGCGGGGAGGCACTGAAGCTTTCTTT. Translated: CASSLDSRGGTEAFF.

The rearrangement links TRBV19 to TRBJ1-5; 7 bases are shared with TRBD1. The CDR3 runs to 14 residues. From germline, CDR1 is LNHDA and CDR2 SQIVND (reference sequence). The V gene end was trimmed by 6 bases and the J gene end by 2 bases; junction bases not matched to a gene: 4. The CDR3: CASSGTARNQPQHF. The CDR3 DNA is TGTGCCAGTAGCGGGACAGCGCGCAATCAGCCCCAGCATTTT. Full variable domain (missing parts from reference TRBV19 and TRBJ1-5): DGGITQSPKYLFRKEGQNVTLSCEQNLNHDAMYWYRQDPGQGLRLIYYSQIVNDFQKGDIAEGYSVSREKKESFPLTVTSAQKNPTAFYLCASSGTARNQPQHFGDGTRLSIL.

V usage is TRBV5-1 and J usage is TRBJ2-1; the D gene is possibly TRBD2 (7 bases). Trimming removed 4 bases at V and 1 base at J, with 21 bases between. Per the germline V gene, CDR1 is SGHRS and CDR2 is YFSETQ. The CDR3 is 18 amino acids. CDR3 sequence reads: CASSHSPFEGGSYNEQFF. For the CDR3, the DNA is TGCGCCAGCAGCCACTCACCCTTTGAGGGGGGGTCCTACAATGAGCAGTTCTTC.